The 30 T cell receptor beta chains presented below share a single source sample, sequenced in a study of tissue T cells after allogeneic stem cell transplantation. The time point was: mouse harvest day 7 after allogeneic transplant. The graft held 10^6 splenic CD5+ T cells and 10^7 T-cell-depleted bone marrow cells. Only in-frame clones appear in the TCRdb table, and some are missing; sequencing was by immunoSEQ multiplex PCR. The table has around 7,500 clones, under 55% seen once. Sequenced input: gut tissue. The receptors originated from a female BALB/c mouse given C57BL/6 T cells with graft-versus-host disease after an allogeneic hematopoietic cell transplant.

About this clone itself: Gene names and germline refer to mouse. The CDR3 is cut off 1 residue early in the read; its end comes from the germline J gene. This sequence joins TRBV5 and TRBJ2-4, with TRBD2 as a possible D gene (7 bases). Trimming removed 0 bases from V and 0 bases from J, with 13 bases in between. The CDR3 extends over 17 amino acids. Germline V gives CDR1 LGHNA, CDR2 YNLKQL (reference sequence). The CDR3 reads CASSQDGWGHSQNTLYF. The part of the CDR3 DNA that was read is TGTGCCAGCAGCCAAGATGGCTGGGGGCATAGTCAAAACACCTTGTAC.

There are a few counts of this clone. Genes here carry mouse names. The DNA ends 1 residue before the CDR3 does, and the rest of the CDR3 is filled in from the germline J gene. The chain carries TRBV3 and TRBJ1-3; 10 bases agree with TRBD1. Trimming cost V 5 bases and J 2 bases; bases outside gene matches: 3. CDR1 is SNHLY, CDR2 FYNGKV, per germline (reference sequence). CDR3 length equals 15 residues. Incomplete CDR3 DNA: TGTGCCAGCAGCCACGGACAGGGGGCTGGAAATACGCTCTAT. It is translated as CASSHGQGAGNTLY. The full CDR3 protein reads CASSHGQGAGNTLYF.

This clone was seen once. Gene and germline names: mouse. The read terminates 1 residue ahead of where the CDR3 ends, so the germline J gene completes it. The chain uses TRBV16 and TRBJ1-1; D not resolved. The germline CDR1 and CDR2 sequences are SGHSA and FRNQAP. Trimming took off 1 base at V and 1 base at J, with 1 base between the two ends. The CDR3 covers 12 residues. CDR3 DNA (partial): TGTGCAAGCAGCTTAGCGAACACAGAAGTCTTC. Encoded protein: CASSLANTEVF. The whole CDR3 reads CASSLANTEVFF.

About this clone itself: Mouse gene names apply. The read ends 1 residue shy of where the CDR3 ends; the end is completed using the germline J gene. The V and J genes are TRBV16 and TRBJ1-1, with D perhaps TRBD1 (6 bases). Deletions cut 1 base from V and 4 bases from J, with 10 bases between. CDR3 length: 14 residues. Germline CDR1 and CDR2: SGHSA and FRNQAP. The part of the CDR3 DNA that was read is TGTGCAAGCAGCTTAGTGGGAGGGGGCACAGAAGTCTTC. This translates into CASSLVGGGTEVF. The entire CDR3 reads CASSLVGGGTEVFF.

Worth noting for this clone: Gene names and germline refer to mouse. The read falls 1 residue short of the CDR3 end, and the missing part is taken from the germline J gene. The rearrangement uses TRBV2 and TRBJ2-5; D uncertain. This CDR3 contains 15 residues. CDR1 LGHNA and CDR2 YSYQKL come from the germline V gene. V was cut by 0 bases and J by 0 bases, with 7 bases left in between. The sequenced CDR3 bases are TGTGCCAGCAGCCAAGATCGGGTTAACCAAGACACCCAGTAC. Translating it yields CASSQDRVNQDTQY. The complete CDR3 reads CASSQDRVNQDTQYF.

Points on this clone: Germline is not matched at one junction end, which may reflect a read error. Germline and genes here are mouse. The CDR3: CASSLAGTGNTEVFF. The part of the CDR3 DNA that was read is TGTGCCAGCAGCTTAGCCGGGACAGGGAACACAGAAGTCTTC. V and J are TRBV15 and TRBJ1-1; the match to TRBD1 covers 8 bases. Sequencing ends 1 residue short of the CDR3 end; the germline J gene provides the rest. The CDR3 length is 15 residues. In germline, CDR1 is SGHND, CDR2 FRSKSL.

Note on this clone: Gene names refer to mouse genes. The CDR3 DNA, read in part, is TGTGCCAGCGGTGAGGGGACTGGGGGAGACACCCAGTAC. Translated, it gives CASGEGTGGDTQY. The CDR3 as a whole reads CASGEGTGGDTQYF. The J gene is TRBJ2-5, the V gene TRBV13-2; TRBD2 agrees at 11 bases. The CDR3 goes on 1 residue after the read ends, and that part is filled in from the germline J gene. Germline V CDR1 and CDR2: NNHNN, SYGAGS (reference sequence). The CDR3 has 14 amino acids. V shed 2 bases, J shed 5 bases, and the junction held 1 base outside the gene matches.

Comments on this clone: Germline and genes: mouse. The read halts 1 residue ahead of the CDR3 end, with the missing end drawn from the germline J gene. The rearrangement links TRBV29 to TRBJ1-1, with D unclear. Trimming removed 3 bases from V and 3 bases from J, with 2 bases in between. This CDR3 is 11 amino acids long. CDR1 is MSHET, CDR2 SYDVDS, per germline. The CDR3 bases that were read are TGTGCTAGCAGTTTGTACACAGAAGTCTTC. Translation gives CASSLYTEVF. The whole CDR3 region reads CASSLYTEVFF.

A note on this clone: Any gene name here is a mouse gene name. The read is 1 residue too short to cover the CDR3 end, so that end is filled in from the germline J gene. The chain couples TRBV15 to TRBJ2-3, with TRBD1 matching 7 bases. Germline values: CDR1 SGHND, CDR2 FRSKSL. The CDR3 is 14 amino acids. V trimming: 5 bases; J trimming: 0 bases; junction bases outside the gene matches: 2. CDR3 sequence reads: CASSRTGSAETLYF. The CDR3 DNA, read in part, is TGTGCCAGCAGTCGGACAGGAAGTGCAGAAACGCTGTAT.

A remark on this clone: These gene names are mouse names. The CDR3 end is not reached by the read, which stops 1 residue before it; the germline J gene fills it in. The rearrangement uses TRBV26 and TRBJ2-5, with D possibly matching TRBD2 (6 bases). The germline V and J ends were trimmed by 2 bases and 3 bases, with 9 bases remaining between them. The CDR3 loop spans 14 amino acids. Per germline, CDR1 KGHPV and CDR2 FQNQEV (reference sequence). CDR3 protein: CASSLTGGQDTQYF. The DNA read from the CDR3 is TGTGCCAGCAGTCTGACGGGGGGACAAGACACCCAGTAC.

A remark on this clone: Mouse gene names and germline throughout. The read ends 1 residue early relative to the CDR3; the germline J gene fills the gap. The gene calls are TRBV13-2 and TRBJ2-4; D possibly corresponds to TRBD1 (6 bases). Germline values: CDR1 NNHNN, CDR2 SYGAGS (reference sequence). The V end lost 3 bases, the J end lost 2 bases, and 10 bases lay between the germline ends. The CDR3 extends over 14 amino acids. This CDR3 reads CASGVPGDQNTLYF. The CDR3 bases that were read are TGTGCCAGCGGTGTCCCAGGGGATCAAAACACCTTGTAC.

This clone was seen more than once but under ten times. The germline and genes are mouse ones. The read falls 1 residue short of the CDR3 end, and the missing part is taken from the germline J gene. The chain recombines TRBV26 with TRBJ2-7; maybe TRBD1 (6 bases). The germline gives CDR1 KGHPV, CDR2 FQNQEV (reference sequence). V lost 4 bases and J 2 bases, leaving 12 bases between the germline ends. This CDR3 is 14 amino acids long. This CDR3 is CASSPPGHPYEQYF. CDR3 DNA, as far as it was read: TGTGCCAGCAGTCCCCCGGGACACCCCTATGAACAGTAC.

This clone rates as medium-sized (0.01 to 0.1%). All gene names here are mouse names. The read terminates 1 residue before the CDR3 end, so the remaining end is supplied by the germline J gene. V gene TRBV16 combines with J gene TRBJ1-3, with D hard to call. Germline V gene data show CDR1 as SGHSA and CDR2 as FRNQAP. The germline V and J ends were trimmed by 1 base and 0 bases, with 4 bases remaining between them. The CDR3 is 14 amino acids. The CDR3 bases that were read are TGTGCAAGCAGCTTAGGGGATTCTGGAAATACGCTCTAT. Protein sequence: CASSLGDSGNTLY. The whole CDR3 is CASSLGDSGNTLYF.

This clone was observed a single time. Germline and genes here are mouse. The sequenced fragment ends 1 residue before the CDR3 boundary, so the rest is inferred from the germline J gene. The chain is built from TRBV23 and TRBJ2-1; TRBD1 reflects the table's D call only, with no check against the DNA. The CDR3 is 14 amino acids. The germline V gene has CDR1 KGHTA and CDR2 FQNQQP. Here the CDR3 reads CSSSHNINYAEQFF. The part of the CDR3 DNA that was read is TGCTCCAGCAGTCACAACATTAACTATGCTGAGCAGTTC. Complete variable domain (other parts from reference TRBV23 and TRBJ2-1): DAAVTQKPRYLIKMKGQEAEMKCIPEKGHTAVFWYQQKQSKELKFLIYFQNQQPLDQIDMVKERFSAVCPSSSLCSLGIRTCEAEDSALYLCSSSHNINYAEQFFGPGTRLTVL.

This clone was observed once. Gene labels here are mouse ones. The DNA ends 1 residue before the CDR3 does, and the rest of the CDR3 is filled in from the germline J gene. The rearrangement uses TRBV12-2 and TRBJ1-6, with D uncertain. TRBJ1-6 carries the ORF label, with uncertain function. This CDR3 has 13 amino acids. V lost 0 bases, J lost 6 bases, and 5 bases lay in between. Looked up from germline, CDR1 is SGHLS and CDR2 is HYDKME. The CDR3 protein is CASSLLVNSPLYF. The covered CDR3 bases are TGTGCCAGCTCTCTCTTGGTTAATTCGCCCCTCTAC.

This clone was recorded a few times. Germline and genes here are mouse. The read ends 1 residue early relative to the CDR3; the germline J gene fills the gap. The chain carries TRBV12-1 and TRBJ2-7; 12 bases map to TRBD2. J was trimmed by 7 bases and V by 3 bases; bases with no gene match: 0. This CDR3 region has 12 residues. The germline gives CDR1 SGHSN, CDR2 HYEKVE. The sequenced CDR3 bases are TGTGCCAGCTCTGGACTGGGGGGGGAACAGTAC. It translates to CASSGLGGEQY. The entire CDR3 sequence reads CASSGLGGEQYF.

Worth noting for this clone: All gene names here are mouse names. The CDR3 goes on 1 residue after the read ends, and that part is filled in from the germline J gene. This chain connects TRBV26 to TRBJ1-6; no firm D call. TRBJ1-6 falls under the ORF class, with uncertain function. Germline CDR1 reads KGHPV; CDR2 reads FQNQEV (reference sequence). The V gene lost 4 bases and the J gene lost 3 bases, with 7 bases spanning the gap. This CDR3 is built from 14 residues. CDR3 DNA, as far as it was read: TGTGCCAGCAGTCCGGACGGCTATAATTCGCCCCTCTAC. Protein: CASSPDGYNSPLY. The CDR3 in full is CASSPDGYNSPLYF.

To note about this clone: Here the gene names and germline are mouse. The read halts 1 residue ahead of the CDR3 end, with the missing end drawn from the germline J gene. This rearrangement joins TRBV29 to TRBJ1-1; D remains ambiguous. CDR3 length equals 14 residues. V lost 3 bases to trimming and J lost 5 bases, with 13 bases between them. From germline, CDR1 is MSHET and CDR2 SYDVDS. CDR3 loop: CASSFRQGRTEVFF. CDR3 bases read: TGTGCTAGCAGTTTTCGACAAGGACGTACAGAAGTCTTC.

As to this clone: Gene names and germline refer to mouse. The read ends 1 residue early relative to the CDR3; the germline J gene fills the gap. This chain links TRBV13-2 with TRBJ2-5; 7 nucleotides agree with TRBD2. Germline V gives CDR1 NNHNN, CDR2 SYGAGS (reference sequence). This CDR3 has 13 amino acids. With 5 bases clipped from V and 1 base from J, the junction kept 1 base outside the gene matches. CDR3 DNA (partial): TGTGCCAGCGGGCTGGGGGACCAAGACACCCAGTAC. Its translation is CASGLGDQDTQY. The complete CDR3 protein is CASGLGDQDTQYF.

This clone turned up a few times. The gene names here belong to mouse. The CDR3 end is not reached by the read, which stops 1 residue before it; the germline J gene fills it in. Other DNA sequences in the sample encode the same CDR3. The V and J genes are TRBV26 and TRBJ2-4; 7 bases match TRBD1. The V gene end was trimmed by 6 bases and the J gene end by 3 bases; junction bases not matched to a gene: 3. Looked up from germline, CDR1 is KGHPV and CDR2 is FQNQEV (reference sequence). There are 13 residues in the CDR3. The CDR3 bases that were read are TGTGCCAGCAGCCGGGACAGACAAAACACCTTGTAC. It codes for CASSRDRQNTLY. The full CDR3 protein reads CASSRDRQNTLYF.

This clone occurred a few times. The germline and genes are mouse ones. Read data end 1 residue before the CDR3 end; the end is taken from the germline J gene. The chain carries TRBV5 and TRBJ2-1, with 10 nucleotides matching TRBD2. V was clipped by 4 bases and J by 5 bases; unmatched bases: 5. The CDR3 spans 15 residues. The germline gives CDR1 LGHNA, CDR2 YNLKQL (reference sequence). CDR3 region: CASSPSGTGDAEQFF. The part of the CDR3 DNA that was read is TGTGCCAGCAGCCCCTCCGGGACTGGGGATGCTGAGCAGTTC.

About this clone itself: Each gene name is a mouse one. The read is 1 residue too short to cover the CDR3 end, so that end is filled in from the germline J gene. The chain recombines TRBV12-2 with TRBJ2-5; 12 bases match TRBD1. Germline CDR1 SGHLS, CDR2 HYDKME. This CDR3 has 15 amino acids. V was clipped by 3 bases and J by 6 bases; unmatched bases: 6. The CDR3 loop reads CASSYGTGGRDTQYF. The part of the CDR3 DNA that was read is TGTGCCAGCTCTTACGGGACAGGGGGCAGGGACACCCAGTAC.

About this clone itself: Mouse gene names apply. The read terminates 1 residue ahead of where the CDR3 ends, so the germline J gene completes it. This chain joins TRBV16 and TRBJ2-5, with 7 bases lining up with TRBD2. This CDR3 region has 13 residues. V shed 4 bases, J shed 4 bases, and the junction held 2 bases outside the gene matches. Germline-derived CDR1 and CDR2 are SGHSA and FRNQAP. Partial CDR3 DNA: TGTGCAAGCAGCTCCGGACTGGAAGACACCCAGTAC. Its protein product is CASSSGLEDTQY. The whole CDR3 region reads CASSSGLEDTQYF.

This clone was counted between two and nine times. Here the gene names and germline are mouse. The read terminates 1 residue before the CDR3 end, so the remaining end is supplied by the germline J gene. The gene calls are TRBV26 and TRBJ2-7, with D hard to call. Germline loops: CDR1 KGHPV, CDR2 FQNQEV (reference sequence). Between the trimmed V and J ends, which lost 2 bases and 5 bases, there was a span of 4 bases. The CDR3 is made up of 11 amino acids. The chain's CDR3 is CASSLGDEQYF. Incomplete CDR3 DNA: TGTGCCAGCAGTCTGGGGGATGAACAGTAC.

In regard to this clone: Gene names are mouse gene names. The sequenced fragment ends 1 residue before the CDR3 boundary, so the rest is inferred from the germline J gene. V gene TRBV3 combines with J gene TRBJ1-2; a possible D gene is TRBD1 (6 bases). CDR3 size: 13 residues. V lost 3 bases and J lost 5, with 10 bases in between. Looked up from germline, CDR1 is SNHLY and CDR2 is FYNGKV (reference sequence). The chain's CDR3 is CASSLGAGSDYTF. The sequenced part of the CDR3 DNA is TGTGCCAGCAGCTTGGGGGCAGGTTCCGACTACACC.

A word on this clone: All gene names here are mouse names. Sequencing ends 1 residue short of the CDR3 end; the germline J gene provides the rest. The J gene is TRBJ2-7, the V gene TRBV12-2; the D is unclear. This CDR3 has 12 residues. CDR1 is SGHLS, CDR2 HYDKME, per germline. The germline V and J ends were trimmed by 1 base and 5 bases, with 8 bases remaining between them. Here the CDR3 reads CASSLAEDEQYF. The part of the CDR3 DNA that was read is TGTGCCAGCTCTCTAGCGGAGGATGAACAGTAC.

This clone came up a few times. Mouse gene names and germline throughout. Read data end 1 residue before the CDR3 end; the end is taken from the germline J gene. The chain links TRBV26 to TRBJ1-1, with D unclear. Germline loops: CDR1 KGHPV, CDR2 FQNQEV (reference sequence). Between the trimmed V and J ends, which lost 4 bases and 1 base, there was a span of 4 bases. The CDR3 is 12 residues long. The CDR3 bases that were read are TGTGCCAGCAGTCAGCAAAACACAGAAGTCTTC. This gives the protein CASSQQNTEVF. The full CDR3 protein is CASSQQNTEVFF.

In the case of this clone: Gene and germline names: mouse. The read ends 1 residue shy of where the CDR3 ends; the end is completed using the germline J gene. J is TRBJ2-2 and V is TRBV3; TRBD1 aligns across 7 bases. CDR1 and CDR2 (germline): SNHLY, FYNGKV (reference sequence). The CDR3 is 14 residues long. V lost 4 bases to trimming and J lost 4 bases; unmatched junction nucleotides: 3. CDR3 protein: CASSWGQTTGQLYF. The CDR3 DNA, read in part, is TGTGCCAGCAGCTGGGGACAGACCACCGGGCAGCTCTAC.

This clone was recorded a few times. Gene names are the mouse ones. The CDR3 end is not reached by the read, which stops 1 residue before it; the germline J gene fills it in. The rearrangement links TRBV1 to TRBJ2-7; TRBD1 aligns across 9 bases. V lost 6 bases and J lost 2; bases outside the gene matches: 5. The germline gives CDR1 NSQYPW, CDR2 LRSPGD (reference sequence). This CDR3 is built from 14 residues. The sequenced CDR3 bases are TGCACCTGCAGGTCCGGGACAGGGACCTATGAACAGTAC. This gives the protein CTCRSGTGTYEQY. The whole CDR3 region reads CTCRSGTGTYEQYF.

In regard to this clone: Gene and germline names: mouse. The read falls 1 residue short of the CDR3 end, and the missing part is taken from the germline J gene. The V and J genes are TRBV15 and TRBJ2-2, with 7 nucleotides matching TRBD1. CDR3 size: 14 residues. CDR1 is SGHND, CDR2 FRSKSL, per germline. V gave up 6 bases and J gave up 2 bases; unmatched junction bases: 3. The sequenced CDR3 bases are TGTGCCAGCAGCTCACAGGGGAACACCGGGCAGCTCTAC. Amino acid sequence: CASSSQGNTGQLY. The complete CDR3 protein is CASSSQGNTGQLYF.